These 17 T cell receptor beta chains were all obtained from the same sample, sequenced in a study of T cell changes during pregnancy in multiple sclerosis. Profiling relied on immunoSEQ multiplex PCR, and the TCRdb table lists in-frame clones only, not all of them. The data show about 83,000 clones, about 89% seen once. This sample comprised PBMCs, obtained in the first trimester of pregnancy. These receptors were collected from a female donor in good health, serving as a control in a pregnancy study. Some clones in this sample may be carry-over from other donors' samples.

The CDR3 here is CGLGVRADTQYF. Written as DNA, the CDR3 is TGTGGACTAGGAGTAAGGGCAGATACGCAGTATTTT. This sequence joins TRBV7-9 and TRBJ2-3; possible D gene TRBD2, 6 bases. CDR3 size: 12 residues. Germline V gives CDR1 SEHNR, CDR2 FQNEAQ (reference sequence).

This rearrangement joins TRBV2 to TRBJ2-5; 7 bases line up with TRBD1. The germline gives CDR1 SNHLY, CDR2 FYNNEI. The V gene end was trimmed by 8 bases and the J gene end by 1 base; junction bases not matched to a gene: 16. The CDR3 covers 17 residues. The CDR3 region is CASGWGPGQTAQETQYF. The CDR3 DNA is TGTGCCAGCGGGTGGGGACCGGGACAGACCGCCCAAGAGACCCAGTACTTC.

The V gene is TRBV19, the J gene TRBJ1-6; 7 nucleotides agree with TRBD1. The length of the CDR3 is 18 residues. J lost 2 bases, V lost 4 bases, and 11 bases had no gene match. From germline, CDR1 is LNHDA and CDR2 SQIVND (reference sequence). CDR3 sequence: CASSTSSHRGTYNSPLHF. CDR3 bases: TGTGCCAGTAGTACGAGCTCCCACAGGGGTACCTATAATTCACCCCTCCACTTT.

The CDR3 nucleotides read TGTGCCAGCAGCCCACTAGCGGGGGGACCCTCGACCCAGTACTTC. Translated, it gives CASSPLAGGPSTQYF. The chain carries TRBV6-1 and TRBJ2-5; 12 nucleotides align to TRBD2. The CDR3 covers 15 residues. V was pared by 6 bases and J by 7 bases, with 9 bases of the junction left unmatched. Germline CDR1 MNHNS, CDR2 SASEGT.

V gene TRBV5-4 combines with J gene TRBJ2-3, with D maybe TRBD2 (5 bases). Trimming removed 0 bases from V and 4 bases from J, with 15 bases in between. CDR3 length equals 16 residues. Germline assignment: CDR1 SGHNT and CDR2 YYREEE (reference sequence). The CDR3 nucleotides are TGTGCCAGCAGCTTGGAGGGCGCTAGAGGGCCAGATACGCAGTATTTT. Protein product: CASSLEGARGPDTQYF.

V gene TRBV9 combines with J gene TRBJ2-3, with TRBD2 identical over 10 bases. Germline V lookup: CDR1 SGDLS, CDR2 YYNGEE. V shed 4 bases, J shed 2 bases, and the junction held 7 bases outside the gene matches. CDR3 length: 16 amino acids. The CDR3 DNA reads TGTGCCAGCAGCCTGACTAGCGGGCTGCTCACAGATACGCAGTATTTT. Encoded protein: CASSLTSGLLTDTQYF.

This chain connects TRBV6-5 to TRBJ1-5; a weak D match, TRBD1 (6 bases). The germline V gene encodes CDR1 MNHEY and CDR2 SVGAGI. The ends were cut back, 4 bases at V and 6 bases at J, with 13 bases in the middle. The length of the CDR3 is 14 residues. The CDR3 here is CASSSRGAVQPQHF. CDR3 in DNA: TGTGCCAGCAGTTCTCGGGGGGCGGTTCAGCCCCAGCATTTT.

The rearrangement joins TRBV7-9 to TRBJ2-5; TRBD1 aligns across 8 bases. Germline CDR1 reads SEHNR; CDR2 reads FQNEAQ (reference sequence). The junction had 3 bases not matched to a gene; V was cut back by 4 bases and J by 5 bases. This CDR3 has 13 residues. DNA of the CDR3: TGTGCCAGCAGCTCAGGGGGCCTGGAGACCCAGTACTTC. Protein sequence: CASSSGGLETQYF.

CDR3 in amino acids: CASRGVKRERTYNEQFF. DNA of the CDR3: TGTGCCAGCCGTGGGGTAAAGCGGGAAAGGACCTACAATGAGCAGTTCTTC. The chain couples TRBV2 to TRBJ2-1; 7 nucleotides agree with TRBD2. The length of the CDR3 is 17 residues. From germline, CDR1 is SNHLY and CDR2 FYNNEI. The V and J ends lost 8 bases and 2 bases, in that order; junction bases with no gene match: 15.

The chain joins TRBV5-1 to TRBJ2-3; a weak D match, TRBD1 (6 bases). The CDR3 runs to 14 residues. Germline CDR1 is SGHRS and CDR2 is YFSETQ. Trimming removed 6 bases from V and 4 bases from J, with 15 bases in between. In DNA, the CDR3 is TGCGCCAGCACACAAACAGGGAGTGCAGATACGCAGTATTTT. Its protein is CASTQTGSADTQYF.

This chain joins TRBV7-2 and TRBJ2-7, with D hard to call. Germline V gene lookup returns CDR1 SGHTA and CDR2 FQGNSA. CDR3 length equals 12 residues. Trimming removed 0 bases from V and 4 bases from J, with 4 bases in between. The CDR3 reads CASSLALYEQYF. CDR3 DNA sequence: TGTGCCAGCAGCTTAGCTTTATACGAGCAGTACTTC.

The chain joins TRBV4-3 to TRBJ1-4; possible D gene TRBD1, 6 bases. The V and J ends lost 0 bases and 7 bases respectively, with 15 bases between them. Germline V CDR1 and CDR2: LGHNA, YSLEER. The CDR3 covers 16 residues. The CDR3 DNA sequence: TGCGCCAGCAGCCAAGAACCCGACAGGTCGAGTGAAAAACTGTTTTTT. The encoded protein is CASSQEPDRSSEKLFF.

The J gene is TRBJ2-7, the V gene TRBV7-2; 12 positions match TRBD2. The germline gives CDR1 SGHTA, CDR2 FQGNSA. Unmatched junction bases numbered 13, after V lost 7 bases and J lost 6 bases. The CDR3 is 16 amino acids. The CDR3 region is CASNNPRTSGVREQYF. The CDR3 region has the DNA TGTGCCAGCAACAACCCTCGGACTAGCGGGGTACGCGAGCAGTACTTC.

This clone showed up just once. The chain combines TRBV5-4 with TRBJ2-1; D possibly corresponds to TRBD1 (6 bases). Trimming took off 0 bases at V and 7 bases at J, with 17 bases between the two ends. The CDR3 is 16 amino acids. Germline loops: CDR1 SGHNT, CDR2 YYREEE (reference sequence). The CDR3, as DNA: TGTGCCAGCAGCTTGGCCCCCAGGGGATATAGGAATGAGCAGTTCTTC. As protein: CASSLAPRGYRNEQFF.

The chain uses TRBV10-3 and TRBJ2-7, with TRBD2 matching over 9 bases. The germline V gene has CDR1 ENHRY and CDR2 SYGVKD. The CDR3 has 18 residues. Trimming took 6 bases from V and 3 from J; bases not matched to a gene: 18. CDR3 bases: TGTGCCATCAGGTTTAGCGGGAGTCGTGGTGTTTTAGGCTACGAGCAGTACTTC. Translation: CAIRFSGSRGVLGYEQYF.

The J gene is TRBJ2-1, the V gene TRBV9; 9 nucleotides match TRBD1. J was trimmed by 3 bases and V by 3 bases; bases with no gene match: 4. The CDR3 consists of 15 residues. Germline V gives CDR1 SGDLS, CDR2 YYNGEE. The CDR3 spells CASSAGQGHYNEQFF. CDR3 nucleotides: TGTGCCAGCAGCGCGGGACAGGGTCACTACAATGAGCAGTTCTTC.

The chain has TRBV19 and TRBJ1-1; 7 bases match TRBD1. The CDR3 sequence is 14 residues long. V was clipped by 5 bases and J by 0 bases; unmatched bases: 3. Per the germline V gene, CDR1 is LNHDA and CDR2 is SQIVND (reference sequence). The CDR3 here is CASSGDSMNTEAFF. CDR3 nucleotide sequence: TGTGCCAGTAGTGGGGACAGTATGAACACTGAAGCTTTCTTT. The whole variable domain, remainder taken from reference TRBV19 and TRBJ1-1, is DGGITQSPKYLFRKEGQNVTLSCEQNLNHDAMYWYRQDPGQGLRLIYYSQIVNDFQKGDIAEGYSVSREKKESFPLTVTSAQKNPTAFYLCASSGDSMNTEAFFGQGTRLTVV.